This TCR beta chain was obtained from a study of shared clonotypes between healthy human individuals. The CDR3 has 14 amino acids. The V gene end was trimmed by 8 bases and the J gene end by 7 bases; junction bases not matched to a gene: 9. Germline V gene lookup returns CDR1 MNHEY and CDR2 SVGAGI. Per the study methods: With immunoSEQ giving junction-only sequences and no quality scores, filtering differed. Some clones are missing from TCRdb's copy, which holds only in-frame ones; the method was immunoSEQ multiplex PCR. D and trimming come from the DNA, and the V and J calls and clone size come from that table. The data contain 2 million to 2.5 million clones, less than 95% of them singletons.

The rearrangement uses TRBV6-5 and TRBJ2-5, with 11 bases fitting TRBD2. This TCR was recovered from a man aged 18 to 29 in good health. Some clones in this sample may be carry-over from other donors' samples. Sequencing was carried out using naive CD4+ T cells from PBMCs. Indicated subset: CD45RA+ positively selected. In DNA, the CDR3 is TGTGCCAGCCAGCTAGCGGGAGGCCCCCGGACCCAGTACTTC. Amino acid sequence: CASQLAGGPRTQYF.